This TCR beta chain was profiled in a study of T cell responses to AZD1222 COVID-19 vaccine (dated by TCRdb to about 2021). A note on the overall study: AZD1222 recipients with second doses at about 4 weeks or about 12 weeks were pooled, because spike-specific TCR depth and breadth did not differ between schedules. TCR sequencing covered 233 trial participants: 200 to 220 given two doses of AZD1222 and 26 given two doses of MenACWY control vaccine. Trial participants were enrolled into age subgroups of 18-55, 56-69 and 70-plus years, which contained about 160, 30 and 59 TCR-sequenced participants, respectively.

In light of the paper, this sample's time point label describes: baseline before first vaccination. Vaccinee samples were obtained from the UK trials COV001 and COV002, which included a single-blind randomized controlled phase 2/3 trial of AZD1222 (ChAdOx1 nCoV-19) in healthy adults. For TCRbeta chain sequencing, PBMC samples from trial participants were taken at day 0 and at day 28 after the second dose. Study-wide conclusions, independent of this receptor: Because no day 14 peak-response samples were available, the repertoires could be characterized only after the peak T cell response. The vaccine-associated CD4 TCRs covered the entire spike protein, and the dominant responses fell in regions 160-218 and 743-854. Conclusions about previously exposed vaccinees were limited because only six or seven AZD1222 recipients were SARS-CoV-2 seropositive at baseline. Epitopes outside the regions mutated in the B.1.351 and B.1.1.7 variants were reportedly recognized by nearly half of the unique spike-specific TCRs. Most participants were white British and females outnumbered males, and the authors suggested that clonal diversity may have been underestimated. In the small 56-69-year group, the increase in depth fell short of significance, most likely because of low power. After two AZD1222 doses, both the breadth and the depth of spike-specific TCRs were significantly higher than at day 0 and than in MenACWY recipients.

The CDR3 sequence holds 13 residues, the cysteine and phenylalanine included. Only the CDR3 part of the read is kept: 39 bases, read in frame from the first base. The germline V gene (reference sequence) specifies MNHEY as CDR1 and SMNVEV as CDR2. V and J are truncated by 6 bases and 5 bases respectively, leaving an intervening sequence of 13 bases. With regard to this clone: Its antigen is currently not known. The input lacks base qualities; no much larger clone sits a single base away.

The CDR3 regions of human TCRbeta chains were subjected to immunosequencing. The paper's data handling went like this. TCRs in the repertoires were matched against a reference library of SARS-CoV-2-specific TCRs that had been generated with the MIRA antigen-specificity platform. Breadth meant the fraction of unique TCRs that were SARS-CoV-2-associated, whereas depth meant the fraction of total T cells that were SARS-CoV-2-associated. Using the MIRA data, every spike-specific TCR was mapped to the spike region that the TCR reacted to and assigned to either a CD4 or a CD8 class. Log10-transformed breadth and depth values were compared by one-way ANOVA with Sidak's multiple comparisons tests. TCRdb re-hosts the immuneACCESS table, in-frame sequences only. Its copies lack some clones; in the studies checked, an unresolved V gene accounts for under half of them, and the cause for the rest is not known. V and J calls plus clone size are reproduced from that table; the DNA served to infer D and trimming. The sample has roughly 100,000 clones on record, around 83% of them singletons. Clones ranked in the top ten supply approximately 5% of the sample.

This receptor chain uses TRBV27 and TRBJ1-2; the D gene is possibly TRBD1, with 5 bases matching. This sample comprised peripheral blood, obtained on day 0 of AZD1222 vaccination. The origin of this receptor is an adult in good health. The nucleotides read TGTGCCAGCAGAGGGAAGTGGGGGTATGGCTACACCTTC. This encodes CASRGKWGYGYTF.